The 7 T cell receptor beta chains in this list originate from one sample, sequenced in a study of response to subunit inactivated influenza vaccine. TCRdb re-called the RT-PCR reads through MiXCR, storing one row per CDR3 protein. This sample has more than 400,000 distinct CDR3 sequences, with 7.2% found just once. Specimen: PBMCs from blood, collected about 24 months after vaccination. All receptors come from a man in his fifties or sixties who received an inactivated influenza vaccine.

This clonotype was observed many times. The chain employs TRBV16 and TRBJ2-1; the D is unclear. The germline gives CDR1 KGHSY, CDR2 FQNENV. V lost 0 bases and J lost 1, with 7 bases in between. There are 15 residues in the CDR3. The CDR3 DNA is TGTGCCAGCAGCCAATCGGGTTTGTCCTACAATGAGCAGTTCTTC. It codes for CASSQSGLSYNEQFF.

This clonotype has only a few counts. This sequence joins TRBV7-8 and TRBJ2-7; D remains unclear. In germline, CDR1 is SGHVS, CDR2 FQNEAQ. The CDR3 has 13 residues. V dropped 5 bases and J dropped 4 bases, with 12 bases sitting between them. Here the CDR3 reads CASSPELGYEQYF. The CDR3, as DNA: TGTGCCAGCAGCCCCGAACTGGGATACGAGCAGTACTTC.

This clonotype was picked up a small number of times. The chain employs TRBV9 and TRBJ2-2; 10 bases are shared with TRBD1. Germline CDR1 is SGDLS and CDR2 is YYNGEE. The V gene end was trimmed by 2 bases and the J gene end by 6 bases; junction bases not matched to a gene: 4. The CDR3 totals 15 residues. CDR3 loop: CASSVGQGLAGELFF. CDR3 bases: TGTGCCAGCAGCGTGGGACAGGGGCTGGCCGGGGAGCTGTTTTTT.

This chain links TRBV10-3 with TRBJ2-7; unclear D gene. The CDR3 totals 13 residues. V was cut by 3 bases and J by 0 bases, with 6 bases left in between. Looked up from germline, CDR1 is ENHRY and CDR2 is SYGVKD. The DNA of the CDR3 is TGTGCCATCAGTGATGGTAGCTCCTACGAGCAGTACTTC. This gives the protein CAISDGSSYEQYF.

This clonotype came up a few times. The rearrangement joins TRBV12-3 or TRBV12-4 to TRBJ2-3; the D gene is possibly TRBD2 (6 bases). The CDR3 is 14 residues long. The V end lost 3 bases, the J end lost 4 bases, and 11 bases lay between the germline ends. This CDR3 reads CASSFRRESDTQYF. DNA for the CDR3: TGTGCCAGCAGTTTTAGGCGGGAATCAGATACGCAGTATTTT.

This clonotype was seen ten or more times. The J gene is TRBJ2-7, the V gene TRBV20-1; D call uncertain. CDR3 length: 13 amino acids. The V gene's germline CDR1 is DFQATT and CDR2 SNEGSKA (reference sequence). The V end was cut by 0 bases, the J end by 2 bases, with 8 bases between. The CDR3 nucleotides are TGCAGTGCTAGAGATTCCCTCACCTACGAGCAGTACTTC. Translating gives CSARDSLTYEQYF.

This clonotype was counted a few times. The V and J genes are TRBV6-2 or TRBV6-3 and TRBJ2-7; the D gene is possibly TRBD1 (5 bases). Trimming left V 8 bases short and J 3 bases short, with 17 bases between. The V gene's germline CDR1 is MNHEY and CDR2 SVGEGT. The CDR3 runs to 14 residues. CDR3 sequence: CASLTAQGIYEQYF. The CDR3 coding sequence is TGTGCCAGCCTTACCGCTCAGGGTATCTACGAGCAGTACTTC.